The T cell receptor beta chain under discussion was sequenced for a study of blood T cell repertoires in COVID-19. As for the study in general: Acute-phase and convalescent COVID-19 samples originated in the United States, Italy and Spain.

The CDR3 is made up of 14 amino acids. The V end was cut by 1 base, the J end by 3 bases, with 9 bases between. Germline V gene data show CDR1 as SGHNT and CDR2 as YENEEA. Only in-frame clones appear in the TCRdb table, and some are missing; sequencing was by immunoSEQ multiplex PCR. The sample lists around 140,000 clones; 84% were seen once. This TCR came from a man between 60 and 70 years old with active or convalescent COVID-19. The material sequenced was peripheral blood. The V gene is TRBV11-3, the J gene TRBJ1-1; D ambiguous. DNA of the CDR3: TGTGCCAGCAGCTTAGCCCCCGGGGACACTGAAGCTTTCTTT. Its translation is CASSLAPGDTEAFF.